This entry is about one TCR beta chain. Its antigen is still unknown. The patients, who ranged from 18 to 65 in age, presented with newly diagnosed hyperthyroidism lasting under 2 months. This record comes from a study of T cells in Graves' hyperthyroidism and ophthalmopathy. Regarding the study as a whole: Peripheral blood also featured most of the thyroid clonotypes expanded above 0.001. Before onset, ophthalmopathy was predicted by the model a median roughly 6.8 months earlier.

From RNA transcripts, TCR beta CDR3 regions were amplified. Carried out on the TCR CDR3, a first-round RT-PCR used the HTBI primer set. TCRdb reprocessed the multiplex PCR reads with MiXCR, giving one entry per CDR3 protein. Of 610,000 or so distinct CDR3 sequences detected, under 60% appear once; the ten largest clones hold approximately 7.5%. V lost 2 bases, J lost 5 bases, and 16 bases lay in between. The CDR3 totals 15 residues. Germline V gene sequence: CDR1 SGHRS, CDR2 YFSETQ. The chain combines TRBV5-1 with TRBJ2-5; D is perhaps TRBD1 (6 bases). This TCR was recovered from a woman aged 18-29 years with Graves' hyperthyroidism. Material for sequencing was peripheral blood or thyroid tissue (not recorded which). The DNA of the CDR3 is TGCGCCAGCAGCTTTACAGGGCCCTCTCAGGAGACCCAGTACTTC. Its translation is CASSFTGPSQETQYF.